These 25 T cell receptor beta chains came from one sample sequenced in a study of blood T cell repertoires in COVID-19. The method was immunoSEQ multiplex PCR; TCRdb's version includes in-frame clones alone and lacks a portion of them. The table lists about 340,000 clones, roughly 90% of them singletons. Material: PBMCs or T cells enriched from blood (not recorded which). The receptors here all came from a woman in her 30s who had recovered from COVID-19.

The chain couples TRBV28 to TRBJ2-2; TRBD2 matches 8 bases. The V gene's germline CDR1 is MDHEN and CDR2 SYDVKM. The CDR3 loop spans 18 amino acids. The V and J ends lost 7 bases and 8 bases, in that order; junction bases with no gene match: 21. CDR3 DNA sequence: TGTGCCAGCAAAGAAAGGTGGCCCCCTAACGGGAGGGGGGGGGAGCTGTTTTTT. This translates into CASKERWPPNGRGGELFF.

The chain employs TRBV3-1 (or the pseudogene TRBV3-2) and TRBJ2-7; D call uncertain. Germline values: CDR1 LGHDT, CDR2 YNNKEL (reference sequence). The CDR3 has 16 residues. V shed 1 base and J shed 0 bases, with 13 bases lying between them. The CDR3 coding sequence is TGTGCCAGCAGCCAAGGTGGGTCGAGGATCTCCTACGAGCAGTACTTC. Translated, it gives CASSQGGSRISYEQYF.

This chain joins TRBV9 and TRBJ2-5, with D tentatively TRBD2 (6 bases). The CDR3 spans 16 residues. Germline-derived CDR1 and CDR2 are SGDLS and YYNGEE. Trimming stripped 4 bases from V and 2 bases from J, with 18 bases between. The CDR3: CASSSDGGSLQETQYF. In nucleotides, the CDR3 is TGTGCCAGCAGCTCCGATGGGGGGTCTCTGCAAGAGACCCAGTACTTC.

In this sample, this clone turned up once. This chain links TRBV28 with TRBJ1-6, with D perhaps TRBD1 (5 bases). CDR1 is MDHEN, CDR2 SYDVKM, per germline. The CDR3 sequence is 14 residues long. V gave up 5 bases and J gave up 7 bases, with 12 bases separating them. The CDR3 region has the DNA TGTGCCAGCAGTCGTGACAGCGGGAATTCACCCCTCCACTTT. This encodes CASSRDSGNSPLHF.

This chain uses TRBV28 with TRBJ2-5; D call uncertain. CDR1 is MDHEN and CDR2 is SYDVKM in the germline V gene. V lost 3 bases and J lost 5, with 13 bases in between. The CDR3 has 14 amino acids. The CDR3 loop is CASSLYRPRETQYF. In DNA, the CDR3 is TGTGCCAGCAGTTTGTACCGCCCGCGGGAGACCCAGTACTTC.

This chain links TRBV18 with TRBJ1-3; 9 bases map to TRBD1. J was trimmed by 5 bases and V by 2 bases; bases with no gene match: 4. Germline CDR1 KGHSH, CDR2 LQKENI. The CDR3 covers 15 residues. The CDR3 DNA reads TGTGCCAGCTCACCAGGGACAGGGACAAGAAACACCATATATTTT. Protein product: CASSPGTGTRNTIYF. The full variable domain, rest sourced from reference TRBV18 and TRBJ1-3, is NAGVMQNPRHLVRRRGQEARLRCSPMKGHSHVYWYRQLPEEGLKFMVYLQKENIIDESGMPKERFSAEFPKEGPSILRIQQVVRGDSAAYFCASSPGTGTRNTIYFGEGSWLTVV.

This chain uses TRBV4-1 with TRBJ2-1; 10 bases are shared with TRBD2. The CDR3 has 16 residues. From germline, CDR1 is MGHRA and CDR2 YSYEKL. The V gene end was trimmed by 1 base and the J gene end by 5 bases; junction bases not matched to a gene: 5. The CDR3 DNA follows: TGCGCCAGCAGCCAAGGGCTAGCGGGGGCTGACAATGAGCAGTTCTTC. Amino acid sequence: CASSQGLAGADNEQFF.

The V gene is TRBV4-3, the J gene TRBJ1-1; no firm D call. Germline CDR1 reads LGHNA; CDR2 reads YSLEER. V gave up 2 bases and J gave up 5 bases, with 9 bases separating them. The length of the CDR3 is 13 residues. The CDR3 spells CASSQNPLTEAFF. CDR3 bases: TGCGCCAGCAGCCAAAATCCGTTGACTGAAGCTTTCTTT.

CDR3 region: CAISAGVTDTQYF. DNA for the CDR3: TGTGCCATCAGTGCGGGGGTAACAGATACGCAGTATTTT. The chain links TRBV10-3 to TRBJ2-3; D possibly corresponds to TRBD2 (6 bases). V dropped 4 bases and J dropped 3 bases, with 8 bases sitting between them. Germline V gene sequence: CDR1 ENHRY, CDR2 SYGVKD. The CDR3 has 13 amino acids.

The chain combines TRBV21-1 with TRBJ2-1; TRBD1, the D gene given by the table, was not confirmed from the DNA. TRBV21-1 is described as a pseudogene. This CDR3 spans 20 amino acids. CDR3 sequence reads: CASSKMRRQGEGASYNEQFF. Here the CDR3 DNA reads TGTGCCAGCAGCAAAATGCGGAGACAGGGCGAGGGAGCATCCTACAATGAGCAGTTCTTC.

V gene TRBV19 combines with J gene TRBJ1-1; D is unclear. Trimming cost V 5 bases and J 4 bases, with 14 bases left between them. The CDR3 runs to 14 residues. Germline CDR1 reads LNHDA; CDR2 reads SQIVND (reference sequence). As DNA, the CDR3 is TGTGCCAGTAGTCATACGGGTATCGCCACTGAAGCTTTCTTT. Its protein is CASSHTGIATEAFF.

This clone appeared a single time. The V gene is TRBV7-8, the J gene TRBJ2-5; 14 bases map to TRBD2. The J segment lost 3 bases and the V segment lost 1 base, leaving 10 bases of the junction unmatched. The germline V gene encodes CDR1 SGHVS and CDR2 FQNEAQ. CDR3 length: 19 amino acids. CDR3 bases: TGTGCCAGCAGCTTAGGCTTGCCGGGGACTAGCGGGGGAAAAGAGACCCAGTACTTC. Amino acids: CASSLGLPGTSGGKETQYF.

This chain joins TRBV5-1 and TRBJ1-1; D is possibly TRBD1 (5 bases). CDR1 and CDR2 (germline): SGHRS, YFSETQ. Trimming removed 3 bases at V and 3 bases at J, with 18 bases between. The CDR3 contains 16 residues. The CDR3 here is CASSSATAQGDTEAFF. The CDR3 coding sequence is TGCGCCAGCAGCTCGGCGACAGCCCAAGGTGACACTGAAGCTTTCTTT.

This clone occurred once. The chain couples TRBV9 to TRBJ2-1; 8 nucleotides match TRBD2. The junction had 15 bases not matched to a gene; V was cut back by 2 bases and J by 2 bases. Per germline, CDR1 SGDLS and CDR2 YYNGEE. This CDR3 has 19 residues. CDR3 sequence reads: CASSVPTSAGSGAYNEQFF. In DNA form, the CDR3 reads TGTGCCAGCAGCGTCCCGACTAGCGCCGGATCTGGTGCCTACAATGAGCAGTTCTTC.

The chain links TRBV28 to TRBJ1-5; no firm D call. The CDR3 runs 12 residues. The V gene lost 7 bases and the J gene lost 5 bases, with 9 bases spanning the gap. CDR1 and CDR2 (germline): MDHEN, SYDVKM. The CDR3 region has the DNA TGTGCCAGCAATCCCATAGATCAGCCCCAGCATTTT. This gives the protein CASNPIDQPQHF.

This clone was seen just once. The chain couples TRBV3-1 (or the pseudogene TRBV3-2) to TRBJ1-2; possibly TRBD1 for D (5 bases). V shed 7 bases and J shed 4 bases, with 13 bases lying between them. There are 13 residues in the CDR3. The germline gives CDR1 LGHDT, CDR2 YNNKEL (reference sequence). CDR3 protein: CASKGQESYGYTF. The CDR3 bases are TGTGCCAGCAAGGGGCAGGAATCCTATGGCTACACCTTC.

The chain carries TRBV5-6 and TRBJ1-1; 8 positions match TRBD1. Trimming took 2 bases from V and 6 from J; bases not matched to a gene: 6. CDR1 and CDR2 (germline): SGHDT, YYEEEE. This CDR3 is 14 amino acids long. The CDR3 DNA reads as TGTGCCAGCAGCTTCGTGGACAGGGAGGCTGAAGCTTTCTTT. Translation gives CASSFVDREAEAFF.

This clone was found a few times. Here the CDR3 reads CASRGPGLNTGELFF. The CDR3 DNA follows: TGTGCCAGCAGGGGACCGGGACTGAACACCGGGGAGCTGTTTTTT. The chain carries TRBV6-5 and TRBJ2-2, with D maybe TRBD2 (6 bases). The germline gives CDR1 MNHEY, CDR2 SVGAGI. V gave up 6 bases and J gave up 1 base, with 12 bases separating them. The CDR3 contains 15 residues.

V usage is TRBV9 and J usage is TRBJ1-1, with D tentatively TRBD1 (6 bases). The CDR3 has 14 residues. Trimming removed 0 bases at V and 8 bases at J, with 14 bases between. Looked up from germline, CDR1 is SGDLS and CDR2 is YYNGEE. For the CDR3, the DNA is TGTGCCAGCAGCGTAGTAGGGGCAGGGGAGGAAGCTTTCTTT. Translating it yields CASSVVGAGEEAFF.

CDR3 bases: TGTGCCAGGGACAGGGGAAGGGACTATGGCTACACCTTC. Amino acid sequence: CARDRGRDYGYTF. The chain uses TRBV2 and TRBJ1-2; 9 bases are shared with TRBD1. The CDR3 contains 13 residues. Germline lookup yields CDR1 SNHLY and CDR2 FYNNEI. Unmatched junction bases numbered 5, after V lost 9 bases and J lost 3 bases.

The chain combines TRBV24-1 with TRBJ2-5, with D possibly TRBD1 on 6 matching bases. With 4 bases removed from V and 2 bases from J, the gap between germline ends came to 13 bases. Germline loops: CDR1 KGHDR, CDR2 SFDVKD. There are 15 residues in the CDR3. In DNA form, the CDR3 reads TGTGCCACCAGTGACCCGGGCAGGGGTCAAGAGACCCAGTACTTC. Encoded protein: CATSDPGRGQETQYF.

The rearrangement uses TRBV5-1 and TRBJ2-5, with a tentative D call TRBD2 (5 bases). V lost 3 bases to trimming and J lost 8 bases, with 14 bases between them. The CDR3 is made up of 13 amino acids. Germline assignment: CDR1 SGHRS and CDR2 YFSETQ. The chain's CDR3 is CASSSVMPGTQYF. CDR3 DNA sequence: TGCGCCAGCAGCTCGGTGATGCCGGGAACCCAGTACTTC.

The J gene is TRBJ2-1, the V gene TRBV9, with TRBD2 identical over 14 bases. Germline V CDR1 and CDR2: SGDLS, YYNGEE. The CDR3 covers 14 residues. Trimming took 8 bases from V and 9 from J; bases not matched to a gene: 7. CDR3 amino acids: CASAGTSGGSEQFF. The DNA for the CDR3 is TGTGCCAGTGCCGGGACTAGCGGGGGTAGTGAGCAGTTCTTC.

This clone was found once. This chain links TRBV9 with TRBJ2-5; D possibly corresponds to TRBD2 (6 bases). CDR1 and CDR2 (germline): SGDLS, YYNGEE. The CDR3 covers 15 residues. The V gene lost 0 bases and the J gene lost 4 bases, with 13 bases spanning the gap. The CDR3 loop reads CASSVGNGRSETQYF. CDR3 sequence (DNA): TGTGCCAGCAGCGTAGGTAACGGGAGATCAGAGACCCAGTACTTC. The full variable domain, with the rest looked up from reference TRBV9 and TRBJ2-5, is DSGVTQTPKHLITATGQRVTLRCSPRSGDLSVYWYQQSLDQGLQFLIQYYNGEERAKGNILERFSAQQFPDLHSELNLSSLELGDSALYFCASSVGNGRSETQYFGPGTRLLVL.

The chain recombines TRBV2 with TRBJ1-2; 7 bases agree with TRBD1. Germline loops: CDR1 SNHLY, CDR2 FYNNEI. This CDR3 has 14 residues. J was trimmed by 1 base and V by 6 bases; bases with no gene match: 5. The CDR3 sequence: CASRGTAINYGYTF. As DNA, the CDR3 is TGTGCCAGCAGAGGGACAGCTATTAACTATGGCTACACCTTC.